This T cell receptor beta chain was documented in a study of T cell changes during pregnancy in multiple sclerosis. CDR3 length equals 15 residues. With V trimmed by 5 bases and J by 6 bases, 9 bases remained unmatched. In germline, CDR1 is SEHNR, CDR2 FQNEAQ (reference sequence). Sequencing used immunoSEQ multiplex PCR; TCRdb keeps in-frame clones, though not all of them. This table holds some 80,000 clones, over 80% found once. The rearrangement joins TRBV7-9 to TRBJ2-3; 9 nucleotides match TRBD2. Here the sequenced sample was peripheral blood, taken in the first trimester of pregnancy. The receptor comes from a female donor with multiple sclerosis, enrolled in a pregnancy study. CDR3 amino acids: CASSPGTSTADTQYF. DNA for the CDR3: TGTGCCAGCAGCCCCGGGACTAGCACCGCGGATACGCAGTATTTT. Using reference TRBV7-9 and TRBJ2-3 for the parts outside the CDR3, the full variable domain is DTGVSQNPRHKITKRGQNVTFRCDPISEHNRLYWYRQTLGQGPEFLTYFQNEAQLEKSRLLSDRFSAERPKGSFSTLEIQRTEQGDSAMYLCASSPGTSTADTQYFGPGTRLTVL.